The rows below give T cell receptor beta chains drawn from one sample of a study of CD8+ T cells in alopecia areata. Generated by immunoSEQ multiplex PCR, the TCRdb table keeps only in-frame clones and is missing some. The sample holds roughly 140,000 clones, approximately 65% seen once. The specimen was CD8+ T cells sorted from blood. Source of these receptors: a human donor in good health. The CDR3 runs from the conserved cysteine through the conserved F or W.

TRBV6-5	TRBJ2-1	CASSYSIGGDNEQFF
TRBV27	TRBJ1-3	CASSGAGGAGNTIYF
TRBV2	TRBJ2-2	CAIHQGQVTGELFF
TRBV7-9	TRBJ2-5	CASSSQSETQYF
TRBV29-1	TRBJ2-2	CSVEVGNTGELFF
TRBV7-9	TRBJ2-7	CASSPQGREQYF
TRBV9	TRBJ2-2	CASSDRQNTGELFF
TRBV4-1	TRBJ2-7	CASSDRDGTLGSYEQYF
TRBV4-1	TRBJ2-7	CASSQMPGVEQYF
TRBV25-1	TRBJ2-5	CASSEFILGQETQYF
TRBV25-1	TRBJ1-2	CASRKDSGEGYTF
TRBV27	TRBJ1-5	CASSLGLRGQPQHF
TRBV6-1	TRBJ2-1	CASNEQFF
TRBV10-3	TRBJ2-1	CAIRTSGIGEQFF
TRBV29-1	TRBJ2-7	CSVETRPYEQYF
TRBV2	TRBJ1-4	CASSEGIGPNEKLFF
TRBV5-1	TRBJ2-7	CASSLGQGAPYEQYF
TRBV5-4	TRBJ2-5	CASSPPAGSQETQYF
TRBV28	TRBJ2-1	CASSDARPNSYNEQFF
TRBV5-1	TRBJ2-7	CASSFSIGTYEQYF
TRBV19	TRBJ2-7	CASSPGISYEQYF
TRBV27	TRBJ2-5	CASSLRGLRETQYF
TRBV7-8	TRBJ1-5	CASSNPDRANQPQHF
TRBV7-2	TRBJ2-1	CASSLMGGGAYNEQFF
TRBV6-6	TRBJ2-1	CASRNPGQGHEQFF
TRBV7-9	TRBJ2-2	CASSNRAPTGELFF
TRBV27	TRBJ2-7	CASSLFGGYEQYF
TRBV11-2	TRBJ2-1	CASSSGPYRGGQFF
TRBV7-2	TRBJ1-2	CASSFAENYGYTF
TRBV29-1	TRBJ1-2	CSVESRDPYGYTF
TRBV29-1	TRBJ2-1	CSASLEGGHEFF
TRBV27	TRBJ1-2	CASSWSDYGYGYTF
TRBV9	TRBJ1-2	CASSVSSGHPDGYTF
TRBV6-5	TRBJ2-4	CASRTELDPKNIQYF
TRBV27	TRBJ2-5	CASSLGTGGEETQYF
TRBV19	TRBJ2-3	CASPPLAGGLPDTQYF
TRBV7-8	TRBJ2-1	CASSLESAGSYNEQFF
TRBV6-5	TRBJ2-2	CASRPTRNGELFF
TRBV27	TRBJ2-7	CASSWGLAGIYEQYF
TRBV28	TRBJ2-2	CASSPREANTGELFF
TRBV28	TRBJ2-7	CASSPRDGAYEQYF
TRBV7-9	TRBJ2-7	CASRGQSYEQYF
TRBV9	TRBJ2-7	CASSVGGSSYEQYF
TRBV20-1	TRBJ2-2	CSARDSGELFF
TRBV27	TRBJ1-5	CASTMDGGGNQPQHF
TRBV9	TRBJ2-5	CASSVGGGRQETQYF
TRBV7-6	TRBJ2-1	CASSLAAGVIYEQFF
TRBV5-5	TRBJ2-1	CASSSWANEQFF
TRBV6-4	TRBJ2-2	CASSSNTGELFF
TRBV2	TRBJ2-1	CASDPGGGNEQFF
TRBV25-1	TRBJ2-5	CASSEESLAYQETQYF
TRBV15	TRBJ1-2	CATSQPAGYGYTF
TRBV11-1	TRBJ1-1	CASGEDTEAFF
TRBV29-1	TRBJ2-2	CSVEYPGELFF
TRBV5-6	TRBJ1-2	CASSLGGPNGYTF
TRBV19	TRBJ2-2	CASSISGTTGELFF
TRBV6-5	TRBJ2-7	CASSQREQYEQYF
TRBV27	TRBJ2-1	CASSSPRGGQHEQFF
TRBV5-1	TRBJ2-1	CASSVRDEQFF
TRBV5-1	TRBJ2-7	CASSLVGSYEQYF